These T cell receptor beta chains were read from a single sample in a study of tumor and adjacent non-tumor tissue in lung cancer. TCRdb called the multiplex PCR reads again in MiXCR, with one record for every CDR3 protein. The sample records around 57,000 distinct CDR3 sequences, 61% being singletons. The source material was distant non-tumor lung tissue. The receptor set was obtained from a man between 65 and 80 years old with non-small cell lung cancer. The CDR3 runs from the conserved cysteine through the conserved F or W. The order of the fields is V gene, J gene, CDR3 protein.

TRBV28	TRBJ2-7	CASYPPGRPAHEQYF
TRBV25-1	TRBJ2-7	CASSESVGLTPYEQYF
TRBV5-1	TRBJ1-1	CASSLLFGGTEAFF
TRBV18	TRBJ2-2	CASSAFIGELFF
TRBV28	TRBJ1-5	CTSSLSLGGNQPQHF
TRBV4-1	TRBJ2-7	CASSLLRESYELYF
TRBV29-1	TRBJ2-7	CSARVGEGYHEQYF
TRBV28	TRBJ2-7	CASSPGTGSYEQCF
TRBV29-1	TRBJ1-5	CSIDIGSRGSSNQPQHF
TRBV4-1	TRBJ1-1	CASSQARARANTEAFF
TRBV7-9	-	CASSKLGVPETQFF